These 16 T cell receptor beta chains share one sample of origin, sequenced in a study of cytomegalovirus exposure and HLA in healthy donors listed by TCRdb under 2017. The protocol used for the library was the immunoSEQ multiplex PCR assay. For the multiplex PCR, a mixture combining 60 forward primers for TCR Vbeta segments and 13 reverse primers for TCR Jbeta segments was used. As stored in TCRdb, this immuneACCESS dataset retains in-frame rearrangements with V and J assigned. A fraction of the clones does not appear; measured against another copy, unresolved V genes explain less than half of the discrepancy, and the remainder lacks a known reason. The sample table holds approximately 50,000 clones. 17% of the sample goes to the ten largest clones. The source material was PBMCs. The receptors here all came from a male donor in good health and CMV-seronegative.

The CDR3 protein is CASSSLRTASTYEQYF. In nucleotides, the CDR3 is TGTGCCAGCAGCTCCCTGCGGACAGCCTCTACCTACGAGCAGTACTTC. The chain couples TRBV5-6 to TRBJ2-7, with TRBD1 as a possible D gene (6 bases). V was cut by 3 bases and J by 2 bases, with 18 bases left in between. Germline loops: CDR1 SGHDT, CDR2 YYEEEE. This CDR3 spans 16 amino acids.

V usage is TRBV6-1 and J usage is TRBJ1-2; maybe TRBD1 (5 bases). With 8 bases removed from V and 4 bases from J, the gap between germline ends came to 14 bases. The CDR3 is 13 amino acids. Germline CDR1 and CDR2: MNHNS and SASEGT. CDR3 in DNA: TGTGCCAGCCCCAGGGAGGATGCCTATGGCTACACCTTC. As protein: CASPREDAYGYTF.

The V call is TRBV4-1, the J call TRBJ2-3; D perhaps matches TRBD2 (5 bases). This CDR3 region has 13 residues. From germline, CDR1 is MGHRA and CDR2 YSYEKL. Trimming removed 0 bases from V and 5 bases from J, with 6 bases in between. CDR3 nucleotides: TGCGCCAGCAGCCAAGATGGAGGAGATACGCAGTATTTT. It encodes CASSQDGGDTQYF.

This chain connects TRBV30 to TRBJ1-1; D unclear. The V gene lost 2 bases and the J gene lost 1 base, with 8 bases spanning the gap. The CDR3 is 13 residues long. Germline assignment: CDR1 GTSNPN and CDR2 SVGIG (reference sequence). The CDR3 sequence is CAWSLARNTEAFF. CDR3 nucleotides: TGTGCCTGGAGTCTAGCACGGAACACTGAAGCTTTCTTT. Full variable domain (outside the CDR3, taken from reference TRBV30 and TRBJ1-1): SQTIHQWPATLVQPVGSPLSLECTVEGTSNPNLYWYRQAAGRGLQLLFYSVGIGQISSEVPQNLSASRPQDRQFILSSKKLLLSDSGFYLCAWSLARNTEAFFGQGTRLTVV.

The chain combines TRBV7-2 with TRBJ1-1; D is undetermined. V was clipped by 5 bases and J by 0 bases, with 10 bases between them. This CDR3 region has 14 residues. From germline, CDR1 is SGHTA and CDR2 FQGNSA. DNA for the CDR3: TGTGCCAGCAGCATTGGTCCAGTGAACACTGAAGCTTTCTTT. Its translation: CASSIGPVNTEAFF.

CDR3: CAWSDGYEQYF. The CDR3 DNA reads TGTGCCTGGAGTGACGGCTACGAGCAGTACTTC. This chain links TRBV30 with TRBJ2-7; D is undetermined. Germline assignment: CDR1 GTSNPN and CDR2 SVGIG (reference sequence). This CDR3 has 11 amino acids. Trimming took 1 base from V and 3 from J, leaving 4 bases between them.

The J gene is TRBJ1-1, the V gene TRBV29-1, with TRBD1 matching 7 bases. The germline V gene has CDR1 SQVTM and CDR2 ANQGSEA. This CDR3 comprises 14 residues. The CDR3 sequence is CTTTPAGGRTEAFF. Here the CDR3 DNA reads TGCACCACTACTCCGGCAGGGGGTAGGACTGAAGCTTTCTTT.

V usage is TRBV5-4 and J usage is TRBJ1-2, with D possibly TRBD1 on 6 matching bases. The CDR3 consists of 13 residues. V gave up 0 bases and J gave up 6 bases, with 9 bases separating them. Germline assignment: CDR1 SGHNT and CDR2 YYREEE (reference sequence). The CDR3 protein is CASSLGSGDGYTF. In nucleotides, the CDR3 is TGTGCCAGCAGCTTGGGGTCAGGGGATGGCTACACCTTC.

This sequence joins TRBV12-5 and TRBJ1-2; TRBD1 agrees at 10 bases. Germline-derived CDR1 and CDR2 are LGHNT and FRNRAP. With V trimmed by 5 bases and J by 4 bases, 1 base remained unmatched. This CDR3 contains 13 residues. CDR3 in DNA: TGTGCTAGTGGTCGGGACAGGGGCTATGGCTACACCTTC. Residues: CASGRDRGYGYTF. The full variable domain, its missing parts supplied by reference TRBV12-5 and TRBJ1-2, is DARVTQTPRHKVTEMGQEVTMRCQPILGHNTVFWYRQTMMQGLELLAYFRNRAPLDDSGMPKDRFSAEMPDATLATLKIQPSEPRDSAVYFCASGRDRGYGYTFGSGTRLTVV.

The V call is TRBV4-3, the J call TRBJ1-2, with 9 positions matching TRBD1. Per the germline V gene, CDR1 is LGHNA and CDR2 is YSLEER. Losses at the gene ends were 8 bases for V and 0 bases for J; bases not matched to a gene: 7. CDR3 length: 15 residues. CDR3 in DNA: TGCGCCAGCGCTTTACAGGGGGCTCCTAACTATGGCTACACCTTC. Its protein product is CASALQGAPNYGYTF.

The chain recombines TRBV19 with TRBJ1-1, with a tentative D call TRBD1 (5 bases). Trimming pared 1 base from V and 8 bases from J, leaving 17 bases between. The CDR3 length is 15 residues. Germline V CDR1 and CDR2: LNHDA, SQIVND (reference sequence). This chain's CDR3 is CASSIGGGIDWEAFF. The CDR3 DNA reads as TGTGCCAGTAGTATAGGCGGGGGTATCGACTGGGAAGCTTTCTTT.

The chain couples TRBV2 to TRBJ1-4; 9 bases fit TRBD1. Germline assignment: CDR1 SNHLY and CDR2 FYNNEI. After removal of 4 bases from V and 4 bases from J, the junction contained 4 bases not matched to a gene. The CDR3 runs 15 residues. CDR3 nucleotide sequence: TGTGCCAGCAGTGCCGGGACAGGGTTTAATGAAAAACTGTTTTTT. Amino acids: CASSAGTGFNEKLFF.

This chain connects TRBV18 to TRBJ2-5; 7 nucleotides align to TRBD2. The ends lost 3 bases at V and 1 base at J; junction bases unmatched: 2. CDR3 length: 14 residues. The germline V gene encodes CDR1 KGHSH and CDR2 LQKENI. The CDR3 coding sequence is TGTGCCAGCTCACCCAGACTAGCCCAAGAGACCCAGTACTTC. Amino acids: CASSPRLAQETQYF.

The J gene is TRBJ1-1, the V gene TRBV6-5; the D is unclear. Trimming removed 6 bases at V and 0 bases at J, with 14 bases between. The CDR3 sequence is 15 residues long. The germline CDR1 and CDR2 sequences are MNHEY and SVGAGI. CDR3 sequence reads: CASSRAPMVNTEAFF. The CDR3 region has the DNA TGTGCCAGCAGCCGCGCCCCCATGGTGAACACTGAAGCTTTCTTT.

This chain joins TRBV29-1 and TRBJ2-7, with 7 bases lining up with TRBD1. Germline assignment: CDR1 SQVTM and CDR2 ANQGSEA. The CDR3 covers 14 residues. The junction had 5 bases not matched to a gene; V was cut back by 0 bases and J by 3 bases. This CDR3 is CSVEDTGASYEQYF. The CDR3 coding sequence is TGCAGCGTTGAAGATACAGGGGCAAGCTACGAGCAGTACTTC.

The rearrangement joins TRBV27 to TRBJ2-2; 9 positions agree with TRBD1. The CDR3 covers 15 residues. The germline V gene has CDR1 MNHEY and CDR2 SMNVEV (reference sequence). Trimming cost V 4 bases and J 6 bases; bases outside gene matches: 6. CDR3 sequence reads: CASSSRDRVPGELFF. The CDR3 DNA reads TGTGCCAGCAGTTCAAGGGACAGGGTACCCGGGGAGCTGTTTTTT.